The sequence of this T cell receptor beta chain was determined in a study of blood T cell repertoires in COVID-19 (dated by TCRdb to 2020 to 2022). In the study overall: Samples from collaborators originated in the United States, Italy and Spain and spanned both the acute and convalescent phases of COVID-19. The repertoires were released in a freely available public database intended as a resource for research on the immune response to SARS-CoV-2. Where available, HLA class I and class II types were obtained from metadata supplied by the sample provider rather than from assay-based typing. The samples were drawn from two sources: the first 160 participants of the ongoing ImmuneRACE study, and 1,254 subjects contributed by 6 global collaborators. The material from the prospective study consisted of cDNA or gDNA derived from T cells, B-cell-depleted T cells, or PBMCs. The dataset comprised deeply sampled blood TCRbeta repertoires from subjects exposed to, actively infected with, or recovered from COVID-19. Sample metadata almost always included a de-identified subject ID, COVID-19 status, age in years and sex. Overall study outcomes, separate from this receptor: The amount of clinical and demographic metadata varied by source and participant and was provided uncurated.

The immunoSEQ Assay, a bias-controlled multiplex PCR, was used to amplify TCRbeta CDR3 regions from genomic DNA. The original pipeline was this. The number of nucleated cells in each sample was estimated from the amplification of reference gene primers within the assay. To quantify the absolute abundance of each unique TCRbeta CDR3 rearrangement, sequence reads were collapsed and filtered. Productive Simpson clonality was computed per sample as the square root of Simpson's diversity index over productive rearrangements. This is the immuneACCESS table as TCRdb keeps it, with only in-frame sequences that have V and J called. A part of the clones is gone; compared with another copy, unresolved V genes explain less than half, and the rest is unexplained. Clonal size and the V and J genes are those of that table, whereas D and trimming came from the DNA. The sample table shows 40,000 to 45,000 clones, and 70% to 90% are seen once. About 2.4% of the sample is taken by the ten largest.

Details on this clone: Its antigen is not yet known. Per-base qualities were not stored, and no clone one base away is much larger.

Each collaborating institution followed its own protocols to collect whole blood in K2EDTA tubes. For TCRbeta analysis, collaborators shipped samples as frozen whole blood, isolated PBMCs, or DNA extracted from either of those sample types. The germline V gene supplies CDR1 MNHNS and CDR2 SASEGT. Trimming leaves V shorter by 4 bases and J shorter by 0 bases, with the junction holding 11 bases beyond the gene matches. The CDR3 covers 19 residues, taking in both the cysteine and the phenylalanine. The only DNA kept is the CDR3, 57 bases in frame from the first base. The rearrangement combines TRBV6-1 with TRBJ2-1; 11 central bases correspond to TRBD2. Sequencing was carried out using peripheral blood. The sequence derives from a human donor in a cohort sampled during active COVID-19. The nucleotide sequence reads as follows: TGTGCCAGCAGTGGACGAACTAGCGGGGGTGTGAGCTCCTACAATGAGCAGTTCTTC. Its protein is CASSGRTSGGVSSYNEQFF.